This note documents a single T cell receptor beta chain sequence. Its target is unknown. The sample is drawn from a study of T cells in localized non-small cell lung cancer. Study-wide findings and caveats: The study linked higher blood T cell density to longer overall survival. Among the top 100 tumor clones, a median 57 appeared in adjacent lung. Tumor showed lower T cell clonality than uninvolved adjacent lung, where it was highest.

CDR3 length equals 15 residues. Germline CDR1 is LNHDA and CDR2 is SQIVND (reference sequence). The V gene lost 3 bases and the J gene lost 1 base, with 9 bases spanning the gap. Measured with immunoSEQ multiplex PCR; TCRdb has only the in-frame clones, and not every one. The sample has approximately 150,000 clones; 80% to 90% are singletons. This chain connects TRBV19 to TRBJ2-2; no definite D call. This receptor was taken from a female donor at least 60 years old with stage I lung adenocarcinoma. Material: peripheral blood, obtained before any cancer treatment. In nucleotides, the CDR3 is TGTGCCAGTAGTATCCGTGACTTGAACACCGGGGAGCTGTTTTTT. It translates to CASSIRDLNTGELFF.